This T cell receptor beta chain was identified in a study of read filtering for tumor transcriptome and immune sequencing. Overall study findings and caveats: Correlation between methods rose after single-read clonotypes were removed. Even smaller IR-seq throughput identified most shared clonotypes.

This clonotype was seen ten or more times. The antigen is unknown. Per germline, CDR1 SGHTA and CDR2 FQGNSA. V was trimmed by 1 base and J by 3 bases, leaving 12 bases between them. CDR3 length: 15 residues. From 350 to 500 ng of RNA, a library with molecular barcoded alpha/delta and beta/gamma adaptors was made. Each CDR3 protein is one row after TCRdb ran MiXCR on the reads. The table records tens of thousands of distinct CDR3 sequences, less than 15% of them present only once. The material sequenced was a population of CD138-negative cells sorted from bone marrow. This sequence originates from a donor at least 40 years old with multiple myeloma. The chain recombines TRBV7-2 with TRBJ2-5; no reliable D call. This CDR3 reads CASSLVAGREETQYF. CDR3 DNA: TGTGCCAGCAGCTTAGTAGCCGGGCGCGAAGAGACCCAGTACTTC.